This TCR beta chain was retrieved from a study of beta chain features in type 1 diabetes. Regarding the study as a whole: All four CD4+ subsets of Type 1 diabetes patients contained TCRB CDR3s that were moderately but significantly shorter.

V was cut by 0 bases and J by 7 bases, with 9 bases left in between. The germline gives CDR1 KGHSH, CDR2 LQKENI. The CDR3 runs to 13 residues. Expressed TCRB transcripts were sequenced because the entire RNA isolate underwent reverse transcription. Approximately 3.5 million reads per sample were averaged for naive, central memory and regulatory samples. The method was immunoSEQ multiplex PCR; TCRdb's version includes in-frame clones alone and lacks a portion of them. The sample yields approximately 600,000 clones, about an eighth seen once. This clone was detected only a few times. The antigen is not known.

The chain uses TRBV18 and TRBJ1-1; unclear D gene. This clonotype originated in a man under 40 with type 1 diabetes. The sample was naive CD4+ T cells from blood. The CDR3 here is CASSPPGQIEAFF. As DNA, the CDR3 is TGTGCCAGCTCACCACCGGGCCAGATTGAAGCTTTCTTT.